This TCR beta chain was captured in a study of blood T cell repertoires in COVID-19. Clones were sequenced by immunoSEQ multiplex PCR, and TCRdb holds only the in-frame ones, with some missing. Altogether almost 400,000 clones are present, 85% to 90% being singletons, with the ten largest covering 0.9% to 1%. The length of the CDR3 is 13 residues. The V and J ends lost 0 bases and 8 bases respectively, with 10 bases between them. Germline CDR1 is MNHNY and CDR2 is SVGAGI (reference sequence). The chain joins TRBV6-6 to TRBJ1-2, with no clear D. The sample was PBMCs or T cells enriched from blood (not recorded which). The TCR was taken from a woman aged 25 to 39 with acute COVID-19. This chain's CDR3 is CASSYSVRYGYTF. The CDR3 DNA reads as TGTGCCAGCAGTTACTCGGTCCGCTACGGCTACACCTTC.